This T cell receptor beta chain derives from a study of blood T cell repertoires in COVID-19. Study-wide context: Some COVID-19 samples were acute and others convalescent; all came from the United States, Italy and Spain. T cells, B-cell-depleted T cells, or PBMCs provided the cDNA or gDNA that served as material.

The germline V gene has CDR1 SEHNR and CDR2 FQNEAQ (reference sequence). V was pared by 4 bases and J by 5 bases, with 2 bases of the junction left unmatched. The CDR3 totals 12 residues. Methods used by the authors: Reference gene primer amplification yielded estimated nucleated cell counts. The method was immunoSEQ multiplex PCR; TCRdb's version includes in-frame clones alone and lacks a portion of them. That table is the source of V, J and clone size, and D and trimming were worked out from the DNA. The sample includes about 190,000 clones, roughly nine tenths of them seen just once. This clonotype was sampled from a man younger than 40 with acute or convalescent COVID-19. Sequencing used peripheral blood. The chain combines TRBV7-9 with TRBJ2-7; TRBD1 matches at 7 bases. DNA of the CDR3: TGTGCCAGCAGCTCAACAGGGGACGAGCAGTACTTC. Residues: CASSSTGDEQYF.